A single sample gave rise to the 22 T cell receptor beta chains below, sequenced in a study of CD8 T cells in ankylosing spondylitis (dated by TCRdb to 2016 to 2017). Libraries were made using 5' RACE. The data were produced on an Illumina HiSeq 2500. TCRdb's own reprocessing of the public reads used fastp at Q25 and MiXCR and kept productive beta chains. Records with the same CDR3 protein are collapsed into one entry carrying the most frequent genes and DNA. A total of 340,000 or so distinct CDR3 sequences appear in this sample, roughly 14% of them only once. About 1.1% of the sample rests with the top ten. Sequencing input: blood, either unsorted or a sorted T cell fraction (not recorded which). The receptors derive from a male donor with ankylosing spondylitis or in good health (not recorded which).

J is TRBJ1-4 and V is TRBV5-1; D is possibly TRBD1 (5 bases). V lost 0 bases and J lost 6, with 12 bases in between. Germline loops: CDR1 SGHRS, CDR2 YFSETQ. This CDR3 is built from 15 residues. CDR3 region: CASSLGGRDDEKLFF. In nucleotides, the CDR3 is TGCGCCAGCAGCTTGGGGGGCAGGGACGATGAAAAACTGTTTTTT. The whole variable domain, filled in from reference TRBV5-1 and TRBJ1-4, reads KAGVTQTPRYLIKTRGQQVTLSCSPISGHRSVSWYQQTPGQGLQFLFEYFSETQRNKGNFPGRFSGRQFSNSRSEMNVSTLELGDSALYLCASSLGGRDDEKLFFGSGTQLSVL.

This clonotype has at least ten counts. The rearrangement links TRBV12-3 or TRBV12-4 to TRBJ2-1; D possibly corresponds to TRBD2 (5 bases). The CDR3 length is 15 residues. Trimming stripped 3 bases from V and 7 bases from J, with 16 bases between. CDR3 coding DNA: TGTGCCAGCAGTTTTACTTTGTCGGGGAAAAATGAGCAGTTCTTC. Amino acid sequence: CASSFTLSGKNEQFF.

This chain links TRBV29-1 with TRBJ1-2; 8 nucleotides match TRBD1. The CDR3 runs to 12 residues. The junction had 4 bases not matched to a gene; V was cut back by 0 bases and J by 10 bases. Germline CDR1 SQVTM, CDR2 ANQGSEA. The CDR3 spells CSVEDDRGAYTF. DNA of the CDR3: TGCAGCGTTGAAGACGACAGGGGAGCCTACACCTTC.

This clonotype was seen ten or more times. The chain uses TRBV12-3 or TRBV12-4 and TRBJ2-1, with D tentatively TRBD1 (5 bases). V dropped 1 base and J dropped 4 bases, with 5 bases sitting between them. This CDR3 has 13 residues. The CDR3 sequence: CASSLGQYNEQFF. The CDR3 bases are TGTGCCAGCAGTTTAGGACAGTACAATGAGCAGTTCTTC.

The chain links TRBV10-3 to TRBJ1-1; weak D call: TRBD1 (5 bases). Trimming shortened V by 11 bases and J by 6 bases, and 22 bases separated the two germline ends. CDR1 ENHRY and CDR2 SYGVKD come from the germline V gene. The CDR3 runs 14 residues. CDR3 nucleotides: TGTGCCGCGACTTCGGGGGAGGGTCCCGCTGAAGCTTTCTTT. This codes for CAATSGEGPAEAFF.

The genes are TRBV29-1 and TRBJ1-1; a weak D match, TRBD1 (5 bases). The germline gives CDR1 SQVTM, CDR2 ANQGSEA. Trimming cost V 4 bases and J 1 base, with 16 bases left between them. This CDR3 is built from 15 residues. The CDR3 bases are TGCAGCGTTGGGCGTCCGGGGCTCCAGAACACTGAAGCTTTCTTT. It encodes CSVGRPGLQNTEAFF.

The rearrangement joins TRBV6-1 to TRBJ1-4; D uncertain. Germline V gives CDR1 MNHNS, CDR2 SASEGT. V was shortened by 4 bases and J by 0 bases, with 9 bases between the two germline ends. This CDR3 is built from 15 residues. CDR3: CASSGPGTTNEKLFF. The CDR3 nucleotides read TGTGCCAGCAGTGGTCCAGGTACAACTAATGAAAAACTGTTTTTT.

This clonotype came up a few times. The CDR3, as DNA: TGTGCCAGCAGAATAGCGGGAGGACCCAACTACGAGCAGTACTTC. Its protein product is CASRIAGGPNYEQYF. The J gene is TRBJ2-7, the V gene TRBV27; 10 bases fit TRBD2. V lost 6 bases and J lost 3; bases outside the gene matches: 8. Germline CDR1 is MNHEY and CDR2 is SMNVEV (reference sequence). CDR3 length equals 15 residues.

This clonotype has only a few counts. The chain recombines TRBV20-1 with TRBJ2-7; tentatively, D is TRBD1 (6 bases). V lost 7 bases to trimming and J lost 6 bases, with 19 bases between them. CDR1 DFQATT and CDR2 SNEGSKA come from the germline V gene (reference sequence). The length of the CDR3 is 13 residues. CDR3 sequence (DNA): TGCAGTGTAAGGCCCATCACAGGGCCCGAGCAGTACTTC. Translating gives CSVRPITGPEQYF.

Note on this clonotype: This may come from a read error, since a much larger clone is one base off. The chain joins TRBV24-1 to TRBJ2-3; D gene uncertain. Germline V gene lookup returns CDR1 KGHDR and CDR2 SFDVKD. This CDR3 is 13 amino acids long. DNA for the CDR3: TGTGCCACCGGTGAGACGAGCACAGATACGCAGTATTTT. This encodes CATGETSTDTQYF.

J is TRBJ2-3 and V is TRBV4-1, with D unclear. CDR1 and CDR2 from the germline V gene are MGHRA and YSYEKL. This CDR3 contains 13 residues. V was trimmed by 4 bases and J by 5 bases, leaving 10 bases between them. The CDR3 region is CASSPEVRDTQYF. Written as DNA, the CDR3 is TGCGCCAGCAGCCCCGAAGTCCGAGATACGCAGTATTTT.

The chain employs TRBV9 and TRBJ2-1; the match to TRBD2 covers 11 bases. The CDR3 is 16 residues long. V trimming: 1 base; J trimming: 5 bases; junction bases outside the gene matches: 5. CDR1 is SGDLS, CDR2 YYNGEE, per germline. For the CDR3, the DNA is TGTGCCAGCAGCGTACGCCCGGGACTAGCGGACAATGAGCAGTTCTTC. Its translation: CASSVRPGLADNEQFF. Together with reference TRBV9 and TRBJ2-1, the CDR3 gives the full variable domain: DSGVTQTPKHLITATGQRVTLRCSPRSGDLSVYWYQQSLDQGLQFLIQYYNGEERAKGNILERFSAQQFPDLHSELNLSSLELGDSALYFCASSVRPGLADNEQFFGPGTRLTVL.

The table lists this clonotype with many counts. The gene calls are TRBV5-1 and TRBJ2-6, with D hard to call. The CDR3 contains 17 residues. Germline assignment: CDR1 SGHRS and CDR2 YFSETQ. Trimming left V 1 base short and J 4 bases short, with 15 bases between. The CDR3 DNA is TGCGCCAGCAGCTTGATTTACAAGGGTTCGGGGGCCAACGTCCTGACTTTC. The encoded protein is CASSLIYKGSGANVLTF.

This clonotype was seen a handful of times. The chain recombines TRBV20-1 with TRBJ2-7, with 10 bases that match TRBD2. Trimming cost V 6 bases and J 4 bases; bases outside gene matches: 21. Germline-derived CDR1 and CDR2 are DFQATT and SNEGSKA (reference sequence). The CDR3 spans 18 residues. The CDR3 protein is CSALQGRTSGPGSYEQYF. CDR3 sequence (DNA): TGCAGTGCATTACAGGGACGGACTAGCGGACCCGGTTCGTACGAGCAGTACTTC.

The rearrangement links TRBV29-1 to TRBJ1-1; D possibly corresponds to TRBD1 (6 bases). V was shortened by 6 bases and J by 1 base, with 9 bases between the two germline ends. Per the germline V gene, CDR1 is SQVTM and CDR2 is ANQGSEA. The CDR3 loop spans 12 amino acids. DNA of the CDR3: TGCAGCGTATCGACAGGGAACACTGAAGCTTTCTTT. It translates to CSVSTGNTEAFF.

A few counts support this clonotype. The CDR3 sequence: CASSRGPQNTEAFF. The CDR3 DNA reads TGTGCCAGCAGTAGGGGGCCGCAGAACACTGAAGCTTTCTTT. The V call is TRBV12-3 or TRBV12-4, the J call TRBJ1-1; 7 bases fit TRBD1. Losses at the gene ends were 5 bases for V and 1 base for J; bases not matched to a gene: 4. CDR3 size: 14 residues.

For the CDR3, the DNA is TGCAGCGTTGAATCCCGGACAGCTAACTATGGCTACACCTTC. Protein: CSVESRTANYGYTF. The V gene is TRBV29-1, the J gene TRBJ1-2; possible D gene TRBD1, 6 bases. The CDR3 extends over 14 amino acids. Germline loops: CDR1 SQVTM, CDR2 ANQGSEA. V lost 2 bases and J 0 bases, leaving 10 bases between the germline ends.

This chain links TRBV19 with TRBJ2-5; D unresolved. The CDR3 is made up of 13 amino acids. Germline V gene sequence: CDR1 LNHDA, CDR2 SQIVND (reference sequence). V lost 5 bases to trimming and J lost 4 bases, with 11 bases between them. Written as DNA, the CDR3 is TGTGCCAGTAGTGTGGACGGTGGAGAGACCCAGTACTTC. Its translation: CASSVDGGETQYF.

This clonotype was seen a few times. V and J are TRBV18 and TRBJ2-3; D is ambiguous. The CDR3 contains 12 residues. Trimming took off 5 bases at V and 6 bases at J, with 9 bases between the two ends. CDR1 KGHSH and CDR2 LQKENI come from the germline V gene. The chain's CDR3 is CASSSETDTQYF. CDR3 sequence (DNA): TGTGCCAGCTCATCCGAAACGGATACGCAGTATTTT.

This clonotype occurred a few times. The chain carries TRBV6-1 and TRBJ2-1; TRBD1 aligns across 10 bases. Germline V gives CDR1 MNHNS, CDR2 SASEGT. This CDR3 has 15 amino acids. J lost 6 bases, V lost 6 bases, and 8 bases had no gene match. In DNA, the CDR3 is TGTGCCAGCAGCCCATCCGGGACAGGGGTCAATGAGCAGTTCTTC. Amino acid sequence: CASSPSGTGVNEQFF.

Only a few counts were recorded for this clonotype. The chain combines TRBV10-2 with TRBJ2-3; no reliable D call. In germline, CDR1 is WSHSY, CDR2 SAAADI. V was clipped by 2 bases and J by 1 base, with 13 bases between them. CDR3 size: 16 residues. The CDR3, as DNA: TGCGCCAGCAGTGAGCGGCCTAGTCAAGGCACAGATACGCAGTATTTT. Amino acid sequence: CASSERPSQGTDTQYF.

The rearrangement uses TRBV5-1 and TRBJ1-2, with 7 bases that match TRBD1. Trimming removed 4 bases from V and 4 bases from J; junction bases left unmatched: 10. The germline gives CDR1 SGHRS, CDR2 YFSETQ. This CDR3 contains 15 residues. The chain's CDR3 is CASSVGTVSGYGYTF. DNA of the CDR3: TGCGCCAGCAGCGTGGGGACAGTAAGTGGCTATGGCTACACCTTC.